The 5 T cell receptor beta chains reported below all come from one sample, sequenced in a study of cytomegalovirus exposure and HLA in healthy donors. PCR employed 60 Vbeta and 13 Jbeta primers. TCRdb's copy holds only in-frame clones and misses some; the assay was immunoSEQ multiplex PCR. The sample has 100,000 or so clones, over 65% seen once. Sequenced input: PBMCs. These receptors all stem from a woman aged 40 to 49 in good health and CMV-seropositive.

This clone has a single count. This chain links TRBV5-1 with TRBJ2-7; TRBD2 matches at 9 bases. The CDR3 extends over 14 amino acids. The germline V gene has CDR1 SGHRS and CDR2 YFSETQ. The V and J ends lost 7 bases and 4 bases, in that order; junction bases with no gene match: 9. CDR3 sequence reads: CASACCGRVYEQYF. The CDR3 region has the DNA TGCGCCAGCGCCTGTTGCGGGAGGGTGTACGAGCAGTACTTC.

In its sample, this clone was seen once. V and J are TRBV5-1 and TRBJ2-1; 9 bases are a match to TRBD2. The CDR3 runs 14 residues. The V segment lost 7 bases and the J segment 0 bases; nucleotides outside the gene matches: 2. In germline, CDR1 is SGHRS, CDR2 YFSETQ. CDR3 in DNA: TGCGCCAGCCATAGCGGGAGCTCCTACAATGAGCAGTTCTTC. Translated: CASHSGSSYNEQFF. The complete variable domain, with remaining parts taken from reference TRBV5-1 and TRBJ2-1, reads KAGVTQTPRYLIKTRGQQVTLSCSPISGHRSVSWYQQTPGQGLQFLFEYFSETQRNKGNFPGRFSGRQFSNSRSEMNVSTLELGDSALYLCASHSGSSYNEQFFGPGTRLTVL.

In its sample, this clone was seen once. V usage is TRBV18 and J usage is TRBJ2-1; 7 positions match TRBD2. Germline CDR1 KGHSH, CDR2 LQKENI. CDR3 length equals 11 residues. V lost 5 bases and J lost 15; bases outside the gene matches: 7. Here the CDR3 reads CASSSRDYPFF. In nucleotides, the CDR3 is TGTGCCAGCTCATCTCGGGACTACCCGTTCTTC.

J is TRBJ2-7 and V is TRBV28, with TRBD1 matching over 9 bases. The CDR3 runs 16 residues. With V trimmed by 1 base and J by 3 bases, 7 bases remained unmatched. Germline-derived CDR1 and CDR2 are MDHEN and SYDVKM. The CDR3 loop reads CASSLSHGQGSYEQYF. CDR3 in DNA: TGTGCCAGCAGTTTATCCCATGGACAGGGGAGCTACGAGCAGTACTTC.

V and J are TRBV19 and TRBJ1-5; D is ambiguous. Trimming took off 5 bases at V and 6 bases at J, with 11 bases between the two ends. The germline V gene has CDR1 LNHDA and CDR2 SQIVND (reference sequence). This CDR3 has 13 residues. The CDR3: CASSPGPGQPQHF. As DNA, the CDR3 is TGTGCCAGTAGTCCCGGCCCGGGTCAGCCCCAGCATTTT.